The rows below give T cell receptor beta chains drawn from one sample of a study of blood T cell repertoires in COVID-19. Clones were read by immunoSEQ multiplex PCR, and TCRdb kept only the in-frame ones, dropping some. There are about 270,000 clones in the sample; 81% occur only once, and 2.5% to 3% lies in the top ten. Sequencing was carried out using peripheral blood. These receptors were taken from an older woman with active or convalescent COVID-19. CDR3s include the opening cysteine and the closing phenylalanine or tryptophan. The order of the fields is V gene, clone size, D gene, J gene, CDR3 DNA, CDR3 protein. D genes are given only for firm matches. Where a row states a size, it is once, few, many or the class of an expanded clone; other rows omit it.

v_gene: TRBV27
abundance: -
d_gene: TRBD1
j_gene: TRBJ2-7
CDR3nt: TGTGCCAGCATACAGGGGGCCGAGCAGTACTTC
CDR3aa: CASIQGAEQYF

v_gene: TRBV6-5
abundance: -
d_gene: -
j_gene: TRBJ2-5
CDR3nt: TGTGCCAGCAGCGACTTTCAGGGAATGGAGACCCAGTACTTC
CDR3aa: CASSDFQGMETQYF

v_gene: TRBV29-1
abundance: once
d_gene: TRBD2
j_gene: TRBJ2-5
CDR3nt: TGCAGCGTCGTAACACTAGCGGAAGAGACCCAGTACTTC
CDR3aa: CSVVTLAEETQYF

v_gene: TRBV4-1
abundance: -
d_gene: -
j_gene: TRBJ2-7
CDR3nt: TGCGCCAGCAGCTTTGCTCAGGGCTACGAGCAGTACTTC
CDR3aa: CASSFAQGYEQYF

v_gene: TRBV19
abundance: -
d_gene: TRBD1
j_gene: TRBJ1-5
CDR3nt: TGTGCCAGTAGTATAGAGCAGGGGGCTAGAATCCTGCATTTT
CDR3aa: CASSIEQGARILHF

v_gene: TRBV7-6
abundance: -
d_gene: TRBD2
j_gene: TRBJ2-1
CDR3nt: TGTGCCAGCAGCTTAGCGGGGGGGACTGAGCAGTTCTTC
CDR3aa: CASSLAGGTEQFF

v_gene: TRBV7-9
abundance: -
d_gene: TRBD1
j_gene: TRBJ2-3
CDR3nt: TGTGCCAGCAGACAACAGGGGGCCGCAGATACGCAGTATTTT
CDR3aa: CASRQQGAADTQYF

v_gene: TRBV18
abundance: -
d_gene: TRBD1
j_gene: TRBJ1-3
CDR3nt: TGTGCCAGCTCAGTTGGACAGGGGGCGTCCGGAAACACCATATATTTT
CDR3aa: CASSVGQGASGNTIYF

v_gene: TRBV6-1
abundance: -
d_gene: -
j_gene: TRBJ2-7
CDR3nt: TGTGCCAGCAGTGAACAGGTCGAGCAGTACTTC
CDR3aa: CASSEQVEQYF

v_gene: TRBV6-4
abundance: -
d_gene: -
j_gene: TRBJ2-1
CDR3nt: TGTGCCAGCAGACCTCCGACCAGGGCCCCACTTAATGAGCAGTTCTTC
CDR3aa: CASRPPTRAPLNEQFF

v_gene: TRBV6-6
abundance: few
d_gene: -
j_gene: TRBJ2-7
CDR3nt: TGTGCCACGCAGGGGACTACCTACGAGCAGTACTTC
CDR3aa: CATQGTTYEQYF

v_gene: TRBV27
abundance: few
d_gene: TRBD1
j_gene: TRBJ2-2
CDR3nt: TGTGCCAGCAGGGGGACAGGGAGGAACACCGGGGAGCTGTTTTTT
CDR3aa: CASRGTGRNTGELFF

v_gene: TRBV30
abundance: -
d_gene: TRBD1
j_gene: TRBJ1-2
CDR3nt: TGTGCCTGGAGCCGACAGGGGGGTAACTATGGCTACACCTTC
CDR3aa: CAWSRQGGNYGYTF

v_gene: TRBV9
abundance: -
d_gene: TRBD2
j_gene: TRBJ2-1
CDR3nt: TGTGCCAGCAGCGTAGCCCGGGGACTAGCGGGGGGCGATGAGCAGTTCTTC
CDR3aa: CASSVARGLAGGDEQFF

v_gene: TRBV5-1
abundance: -
d_gene: TRBD1
j_gene: TRBJ2-7
CDR3nt: TGCGCCAGCAGCTCGACAGGGAACTCCTACGAGCAGTACTTC
CDR3aa: CASSSTGNSYEQYF

v_gene: TRBV2
abundance: -
d_gene: -
j_gene: TRBJ1-1
CDR3nt: TGTGCCAGCAATCGGGACACGGACACTGAAGCTTTCTTT
CDR3aa: CASNRDTDTEAFF

v_gene: TRBV7-9
abundance: -
d_gene: TRBD1
j_gene: TRBJ2-3
CDR3nt: TGTGCCAGCAGAACTACAGGGGGCACAGATACGCAGTATTTT
CDR3aa: CASRTTGGTDTQYF

v_gene: TRBV2
abundance: -
d_gene: -
j_gene: TRBJ2-2
CDR3nt: TGTGCCAGCAGTGAAAACGCGACACCGACGTACACCGGGGAGCTGTTTTTT
CDR3aa: CASSENATPTYTGELFF

v_gene: TRBV6-2/TRBV6-3
abundance: -
d_gene: TRBD2
j_gene: TRBJ2-3
CDR3nt: TGTGCCAGCAGTTTCAGCGGGGGGTTCGATACGCAGTATTTT
CDR3aa: CASSFSGGFDTQYF

v_gene: TRBV25-1
abundance: -
d_gene: -
j_gene: TRBJ1-1
CDR3nt: TGTGCCAGCAGTGAGTGGGGGGAGGTTCAAAAAGCTTTCTTT
CDR3aa: CASSEWGEVQKAFF

v_gene: TRBV4-2
abundance: -
d_gene: -
j_gene: TRBJ2-6
CDR3nt: TGTGCCAGCAGCCAAGAAACAACGAGGTTCTCTGGGGCCAACGTCCTGACTTTC
CDR3aa: CASSQETTRFSGANVLTF

v_gene: TRBV19
abundance: -
d_gene: TRBD1
j_gene: TRBJ1-4
CDR3nt: TGTGCCAGTAGGGCTCCGGGACAGGGTAGTGAAAAACTGTTTTTT
CDR3aa: CASRAPGQGSEKLFF

v_gene: TRBV19
abundance: -
d_gene: TRBD1
j_gene: TRBJ1-5
CDR3nt: TGTGCCAGTAGTCGAGACAGGGAGGATCAGCCCCAGCATTTT
CDR3aa: CASSRDREDQPQHF

v_gene: TRBV11-3
abundance: -
d_gene: -
j_gene: TRBJ2-1
CDR3nt: TGTGCCAGCAGCTTAGGCTCAGAACCCTACAATGAGCAGTTCTTC
CDR3aa: CASSLGSEPYNEQFF

v_gene: TRBV5-4
abundance: -
d_gene: TRBD1
j_gene: TRBJ2-7
CDR3nt: TGTGCCAGCAGCTTGGAGGGGACAGGGACCTACGAGCAGTACTTC
CDR3aa: CASSLEGTGTYEQYF

v_gene: TRBV4-2
abundance: -
d_gene: TRBD1
j_gene: TRBJ1-6
CDR3nt: TGTGCCAGCAGCCAAGACAGGGGTTCTCGCAGGGGGTGGCCTTATAATTCACCCCTCCACTTT
CDR3aa: CASSQDRGSRRGWPYNSPLHF

v_gene: TRBV7-2
abundance: -
d_gene: -
j_gene: TRBJ2-3
CDR3nt: TGTGCCAGCAGGGCGAATCTTCAGGGACTTAGCACAGATACGCAGTATTTT
CDR3aa: CASRANLQGLSTDTQYF

v_gene: TRBV7-9
abundance: -
d_gene: -
j_gene: TRBJ1-4
CDR3nt: TGTGCCAGCAGCCTACCAATCCTGCAGGGCGACGATGAAAAACTGTTTTTT
CDR3aa: CASSLPILQGDDEKLFF

v_gene: TRBV5-4
abundance: -
d_gene: TRBD1
j_gene: TRBJ1-4
CDR3nt: TGTGCCAGCAGCTTGGGACAGGGGGCAACTAATGAAAAACTGTTTTTT
CDR3aa: CASSLGQGATNEKLFF

v_gene: TRBV19
abundance: -
d_gene: TRBD1
j_gene: TRBJ2-2
CDR3nt: TGTGCCAGTAGGAGGGACAGGGGGCCTGCCGGGGAGCTGTTTTTT
CDR3aa: CASRRDRGPAGELFF

v_gene: TRBV6-6
abundance: -
d_gene: -
j_gene: TRBJ2-4
CDR3nt: TGTGCCAGCAGCCGCGACAGACCCGGGGGAAACATTCAGTACTTC
CDR3aa: CASSRDRPGGNIQYF

v_gene: TRBV29-1
abundance: -
d_gene: -
j_gene: TRBJ1-4
CDR3nt: TGCAGCGTTGTACGGGACCAGGGAGGCGAAAAACTGTTTTTT
CDR3aa: CSVVRDQGGEKLFF

v_gene: TRBV9
abundance: once
d_gene: TRBD1
j_gene: TRBJ2-6
CDR3nt: TGTGCCAGCAGCGTGGGGACAGGTGAGGTAGGGGCCAACGTCCTGACTTTC
CDR3aa: CASSVGTGEVGANVLTF

v_gene: TRBV20-1
abundance: -
d_gene: -
j_gene: TRBJ2-7
CDR3nt: TGCAGTGCTAGTACCGGGGGAGCTTACGAGCAGTACTTC
CDR3aa: CSASTGGAYEQYF

v_gene: TRBV2
abundance: -
d_gene: TRBD2
j_gene: TRBJ2-1
CDR3nt: TGTGCCAGCAGCATCGACAAAGGACTAGCGGAGAACAATGAGCAGTTCTTC
CDR3aa: CASSIDKGLAENNEQFF

v_gene: TRBV5-4
abundance: -
d_gene: -
j_gene: TRBJ2-7
CDR3nt: TGTGCCAGCAGCGGCGGGACTTTCTACGAGCAGTACTTC
CDR3aa: CASSGGTFYEQYF

v_gene: TRBV19
abundance: -
d_gene: -
j_gene: TRBJ1-1
CDR3nt: TGTGCCAGTAGAATGCGGGGGAATGTGGGTTTGAACACTGAAGCTTTCTTT
CDR3aa: CASRMRGNVGLNTEAFF

v_gene: TRBV6-5
abundance: few
d_gene: TRBD2
j_gene: TRBJ2-5
CDR3nt: TGTGCCAGCAGAATACTAGCGGGGAATGGGGAGACCCAGTACTTC
CDR3aa: CASRILAGNGETQYF

v_gene: TRBV4-3
abundance: -
d_gene: TRBD1
j_gene: TRBJ1-2
CDR3nt: TGCGCCAGCAGCCGGTACCGGGACAGGGGGCGCGTATACTATGGCTACACCTTC
CDR3aa: CASSRYRDRGRVYYGYTF

v_gene: TRBV5-6
abundance: -
d_gene: -
j_gene: TRBJ2-1
CDR3nt: TGTGCCAGCAGTGATCCTCCGGAGCAGGGAAGTGGTGAGCAGTTCTTC
CDR3aa: CASSDPPEQGSGEQFF

v_gene: TRBV30
abundance: -
d_gene: TRBD1
j_gene: TRBJ1-2
CDR3nt: TGTGCCTGGAGATTACTCGGCAGGGGGATTGGGTTTGACTATGGCTACACCTTC
CDR3aa: CAWRLLGRGIGFDYGYTF

v_gene: TRBV5-1
abundance: -
d_gene: -
j_gene: TRBJ2-1
CDR3nt: TGCGCCAGCAGCTTGGAAAGACAGCGAAGCTCCTACAATGAGCAGTTCTTC
CDR3aa: CASSLERQRSSYNEQFF

v_gene: TRBV18
abundance: few
d_gene: -
j_gene: TRBJ2-7
CDR3nt: TGTGCCAGCTCACCACCGAGGCGGAGCTACGAGCAGTACTTC
CDR3aa: CASSPPRRSYEQYF

v_gene: TRBV28
abundance: once
d_gene: TRBD2
j_gene: TRBJ2-3
CDR3nt: TGTGCCAGCAGTTCGCTAGCGGTGAGAACAGATACGCAGTATTTT
CDR3aa: CASSSLAVRTDTQYF

v_gene: TRBV5-1
abundance: -
d_gene: TRBD1
j_gene: TRBJ1-1
CDR3nt: TGCGCCAGCAGCGCTACAGGGGTATCGGGCACTGAAGCTTTCTTT
CDR3aa: CASSATGVSGTEAFF

v_gene: TRBV4-2
abundance: once
d_gene: TRBD2
j_gene: TRBJ2-2
CDR3nt: TGTGCCAGCAGCCAAGAGGATGCTTTCCAGCGGGGTAGGACCGGGGAGCTGTTTTTT
CDR3aa: CASSQEDAFQRGRTGELFF

v_gene: TRBV19
abundance: -
d_gene: -
j_gene: TRBJ2-7
CDR3nt: TGTGCCAGTAGTCCTAGGACTAATTACGAGCAGTACTTC
CDR3aa: CASSPRTNYEQYF

v_gene: TRBV5-4
abundance: -
d_gene: -
j_gene: TRBJ2-3
CDR3nt: TGTGCCGGCCGAGAGGGAACTAGCACAGATACGCAGTATTTT
CDR3aa: CAGREGTSTDTQYF

v_gene: TRBV10-1
abundance: -
d_gene: -
j_gene: TRBJ1-5
CDR3nt: TGCGCCAGCAGTGAGGAGGGCCGGCAGCCCCAGCATTTT
CDR3aa: CASSEEGRQPQHF

v_gene: TRBV7-9
abundance: -
d_gene: -
j_gene: TRBJ2-5
CDR3nt: TGTGCCAGCAGCTTATGGCTCCGGGACAACCAGACCCAGTACTTC
CDR3aa: CASSLWLRDNQTQYF

v_gene: TRBV3-1/TRBV3-2
abundance: once
d_gene: TRBD1
j_gene: TRBJ2-7
CDR3nt: TGTGCCAGCAGCCAAGATGGGGGGACAGGGGCCTACGAGCAGTACTTC
CDR3aa: CASSQDGGTGAYEQYF

v_gene: TRBV19
abundance: -
d_gene: -
j_gene: TRBJ2-1
CDR3nt: TGTGCCAGTAGTAGTGGACAGCAACAGTTCTTC
CDR3aa: CASSSGQQQFF

v_gene: TRBV5-1
abundance: -
d_gene: TRBD2
j_gene: TRBJ2-2
CDR3nt: TGCGCCAGCAGCTGGTCTAGCGGGGGCTGGGAGCTGTTTTTT
CDR3aa: CASSWSSGGWELFF

v_gene: TRBV7-7
abundance: once
d_gene: -
j_gene: TRBJ2-3
CDR3nt: TGTGCTAGCAGCTTAGGGGACTCTTTTCCCACAGATACGCAGTATTTT
CDR3aa: CASSLGDSFPTDTQYF

v_gene: TRBV6-4
abundance: few
d_gene: TRBD1
j_gene: TRBJ1-2
CDR3nt: TGTGCCAGCAGTGAAGGACAGGGAGAGACCTTC
CDR3aa: CASSEGQGETF

v_gene: TRBV14
abundance: -
d_gene: TRBD1
j_gene: TRBJ2-7
CDR3nt: TGTGCCAGCAGCCCTCGCGACCTTGACAGGGGGTTGAACGAGCAGTACTTC
CDR3aa: CASSPRDLDRGLNEQYF

v_gene: TRBV7-9
abundance: -
d_gene: TRBD1
j_gene: TRBJ1-4
CDR3nt: TGTGCCAGCAGCTGGGACAGGGGGCTTTATAATGAAAAACTGTTTTTT
CDR3aa: CASSWDRGLYNEKLFF